One and the same sample provided the 32 T cell receptor beta chains below, sequenced in a study of cytomegalovirus exposure and HLA in healthy donors. It was with 60 Vbeta and 13 Jbeta primers that the PCR ran. Method: immunoSEQ multiplex PCR; TCRdb's copy keeps in-frame clones and lacks some. The sample consists of tens of thousands of clones, over 60% of them appearing once. The sample was PBMCs. The receptors derive from a woman aged 35 to 49 in good health and CMV-seropositive.

The chain carries TRBV10-3 and TRBJ2-5; 9 nucleotides match TRBD2. The CDR3 covers 16 residues. With 2 bases clipped from V and 0 bases from J, the junction kept 4 bases outside the gene matches. Germline assignment: CDR1 ENHRY and CDR2 SYGVKD. The chain's CDR3 is CAISEGTSGYQETQYF. In nucleotides, the CDR3 is TGTGCCATCAGTGAGGGTACTAGCGGGTACCAAGAGACCCAGTACTTC.

The V gene is TRBV27, the J gene TRBJ1-6; tentative D call: TRBD1 (5 bases). Trimming left V 3 bases short and J 8 bases short, with 20 bases between. Germline V CDR1 and CDR2: MNHEY, SMNVEV (reference sequence). This CDR3 is built from 17 residues. CDR3 residues: CASSFISRDGTYSPLHF. CDR3 DNA sequence: TGTGCCAGCAGTTTCATATCGCGGGACGGGACCTATTCACCCCTCCACTTT.

The V and J genes are TRBV23-1 and TRBJ2-4, with D perhaps TRBD1 (5 bases). TRBV23-1 is assigned to the ORF class and has an uncertain function. The CDR3 length is 14 residues. V lost 11 bases to trimming and J lost 6 bases, with 20 bases between them. The CDR3 bases are TGCGCCCCACCGGTATTGACAGTTTTAAACATTCAGTACTTC. Amino acid sequence: CAPPVLTVLNIQYF.

This chain connects TRBV29-1 to TRBJ2-7; 9 bases match TRBD1. The V and J ends lost 6 bases and 2 bases, in that order; junction bases with no gene match: 8. The CDR3 extends over 14 amino acids. Germline CDR1 SQVTM, CDR2 ANQGSEA. The CDR3 nucleotides read TGCAGCGTCGAGGACAGGGGAAAACCCTACGAGCAGTACTTC. Translating gives CSVEDRGKPYEQYF.

The chain combines TRBV5-1 with TRBJ1-4; TRBD1 matches 7 bases. CDR3 size: 15 residues. Germline lookup yields CDR1 SGHRS and CDR2 YFSETQ. Germline trimming cut 4 bases from V and 6 bases from J; bases unmatched to any gene: 9. CDR3 region: CASSSGQVGDEKLFF. The CDR3 bases are TGCGCCAGCAGCAGTGGACAGGTTGGGGATGAAAAACTGTTTTTT. Full variable domain (rest looked up from reference TRBV5-1 and TRBJ1-4): KAGVTQTPRYLIKTRGQQVTLSCSPISGHRSVSWYQQTPGQGLQFLFEYFSETQRNKGNFPGRFSGRQFSNSRSEMNVSTLELGDSALYLCASSSGQVGDEKLFFGSGTQLSVL.

The rearrangement joins TRBV5-4 to TRBJ1-1; 10 nucleotides line up with TRBD1. The length of the CDR3 is 15 residues. In germline, CDR1 is SGHNT, CDR2 YYREEE (reference sequence). With V trimmed by 4 bases and J by 5 bases, 8 bases remained unmatched. The CDR3 loop is CASSAGGQGWTEAFF. CDR3 DNA sequence: TGTGCCAGCAGCGCGGGGGGACAGGGGTGGACTGAAGCTTTCTTT.

The rearrangement uses TRBV4-3 and TRBJ1-6; 7 nucleotides align to TRBD1. The germline gives CDR1 LGHNA, CDR2 YSLEER. There are 14 residues in the CDR3. Trimming at V came to 0 bases and at J to 11 bases, leaving 4 bases not matched to a gene. DNA for the CDR3: TGCGCCAGCAGCCAAGACGACAGGGTTGCACCCCTCCACTTT. Translated: CASSQDDRVAPLHF.

This sequence joins TRBV7-3 and TRBJ2-1; 14 positions agree with TRBD2. The CDR3 runs to 20 residues. Losses at the gene ends were 3 bases for V and 1 base for J; bases not matched to a gene: 11. Germline V gene data show CDR1 as SGHTA and CDR2 as FQGTGA. CDR3 sequence: CASSFRPMGLAGDSYNEQFF. The CDR3 coding sequence is TGTGCCAGCAGCTTTCGTCCCATGGGACTAGCGGGAGATTCCTACAATGAGCAGTTCTTC.

This rearrangement joins TRBV2 to TRBJ2-2, with TRBD1 matching over 8 bases. There are 13 residues in the CDR3. Germline loops: CDR1 SNHLY, CDR2 FYNNEI. J lost 1 base, V lost 10 bases, and 2 bases had no gene match. The CDR3 DNA reads TGTGCCACGGGACAGGAGAACACCGGGGAGCTGTTTTTT. It yields the protein CATGQENTGELFF.

The CDR3 bases are TGCGCCAGCAGCCTACAGGGCGCGAACACCGGGGAGCTGTTTTTT. Its translation is CASSLQGANTGELFF. The chain uses TRBV5-1 and TRBJ2-2; tentative D call: TRBD1 (6 bases). The germline V gene has CDR1 SGHRS and CDR2 YFSETQ. This CDR3 spans 15 amino acids. V lost 4 bases, J lost 0 bases, and 10 bases lay in between.

This sequence joins TRBV7-2 and TRBJ1-3; D call uncertain. The V and J ends lost 0 bases and 0 bases respectively, with 12 bases between them. Germline CDR1 SGHTA, CDR2 FQGNSA. The CDR3 contains 17 residues. Here the CDR3 DNA reads TGTGCCAGCAGCTTAGCCTCCGGTTTCTTCTCTGGAAACACCATATATTTT. It encodes CASSLASGFFSGNTIYF.

In its sample, this clone was seen a few times. The chain is built from TRBV19 and TRBJ2-6, with TRBD1 identical over 8 bases. Germline V gene data show CDR1 as LNHDA and CDR2 as SQIVND (reference sequence). The CDR3 is made up of 17 amino acids. Trimming at V came to 10 bases and at J to 1 base, leaving 12 bases not matched to a gene. The CDR3: CATHYGTGLSGANVLTF. CDR3 nucleotide sequence: TGTGCCACCCACTACGGGACAGGATTATCTGGGGCCAACGTCCTGACTTTC.

The table lists this clone with a few counts. This chain links TRBV27 with TRBJ2-6; 7 bases agree with TRBD1. With 5 bases clipped from V and 2 bases from J, the junction kept 6 bases outside the gene matches. The V gene's germline CDR1 is MNHEY and CDR2 SMNVEV (reference sequence). This CDR3 region has 16 residues. CDR3 in DNA: TGTGCCAGCAGTCGGACAGGAGCCACTGGGGCCAACGTCCTGACTTTC. Translation gives CASSRTGATGANVLTF. Together with reference TRBV27 and TRBJ2-6, the CDR3 gives the full variable domain: EAQVTQNPRYLITVTGKKLTVTCSQNMNHEYMSWYRQDPGLGLRQIYYSMNVEVTDKGDVPEGYKVSRKEKRNFPLILESPSPNQTSLYFCASSRTGATGANVLTFGAGSRLTVL.

The gene calls are TRBV7-9 and TRBJ2-5; 7 bases align to TRBD1. The DNA end is more similar to TRBJ2-7, so the J call may be wrong. CDR3 length: 13 amino acids. Germline V gene lookup returns CDR1 SEHNR and CDR2 FQNEAQ (reference sequence). CDR3 coding DNA: TGTGCCAGCACGACAGGGAATAGCTACGAGCAGTACTTC. Translating it yields CASTTGNSYEQYF.

The CDR3 nucleotides are TGTGCCAGCAGTCTGCGTCCTCCGACTAGCGGGAGGACCTACAATGAGCAGTTCTTC. Its translation is CASSLRPPTSGRTYNEQFF. J is TRBJ2-1 and V is TRBV2; 13 bases are shared with TRBD2. The CDR3 is 19 residues long. Unmatched junction bases numbered 12, after V lost 5 bases and J lost 2 bases. Per the germline V gene, CDR1 is SNHLY and CDR2 is FYNNEI.

On this clone: This likely comes from a read error, as the CDR3 has no conserved phenylalanine or tryptophan at its end. The chain links TRBV6-5 to TRBJ1-2; 11 bases agree with TRBD1. Germline-derived CDR1 and CDR2 are MNHEY and SVGAGI. J gave up 7 bases and V 8 bases, and 3 bases lay outside the gene matches. The CDR3 has 12 amino acids. The CDR3 DNA is TGTGCCAGCGGACAGGGGGCTGGTGGCTACACCCTC. It codes for CASGQGAGGYTL.

This chain connects TRBV5-4 to TRBJ2-5; tentatively, D is TRBD2 (6 bases). The germline CDR1 and CDR2 sequences are SGHNT and YYREEE (reference sequence). The V end was cut by 3 bases, the J end by 3 bases, with 9 bases between. CDR3 length: 13 amino acids. The CDR3 region has the DNA TGTGCCAGCAGCTGGGTAGCGGAAGAGACCCAGTACTTC. Protein sequence: CASSWVAEETQYF.

This clone came up a few times. The chain uses TRBV27 and TRBJ2-7; D remains unclear. This CDR3 is built from 13 residues. Germline lookup yields CDR1 MNHEY and CDR2 SMNVEV (reference sequence). Trimming took 7 bases from V and 0 from J, leaving 10 bases between them. The CDR3 protein is CASTSTPSYEQYF. The CDR3 DNA sequence: TGTGCCAGCACGAGTACCCCCTCCTACGAGCAGTACTTC.

Concerning this clone itself: The sample has other DNA sequences that encode this CDR3 too. The CDR3 nucleotides are TGTGCCAGCAGTTACTCGCGAGACAATGAGCAGTTCTTC. It is translated as CASSYSRDNEQFF. The chain recombines TRBV6-5 with TRBJ2-1; D call uncertain. The CDR3 has 13 residues. CDR1 and CDR2 from the germline V gene are MNHEY and SVGAGI. Trimming took off 0 bases at V and 5 bases at J, with 5 bases between the two ends.

V gene TRBV28 combines with J gene TRBJ2-1, with 10 bases lining up with TRBD2. Trimming removed 1 base from V and 5 bases from J; junction bases left unmatched: 11. The CDR3 is 18 residues long. CDR1 is MDHEN and CDR2 is SYDVKM in the germline V gene. The CDR3 sequence is CASSLFERTSGIDNEQFF. Written as DNA, the CDR3 is TGTGCCAGCAGTTTATTCGAGAGGACTAGCGGCATTGACAATGAGCAGTTCTTC.

This rearrangement joins TRBV12-1 to TRBJ2-1; TRBD2 is the table's D call and was not checked against the DNA. TRBV12-1 is a listed pseudogene. The CDR3 consists of 18 residues. For the CDR3, the DNA is TGTGCCAGCAACCATCCCATAGCGGCAACCTACCTCTACAATGAGCAGTTCTTC. It translates to CASNHPIAATYLYNEQFF.

The chain is built from TRBV7-3 and TRBJ1-1; 10 nucleotides align to TRBD1. Per germline, CDR1 SGHTA and CDR2 FQGTGA. Trimming cost V 6 bases and J 1 base; bases outside gene matches: 8. The CDR3 loop spans 16 amino acids. In DNA, the CDR3 is TGTGCCAGCAGTTTTGACAGGGGGCGGGGGAACACTGAAGCTTTCTTT. Amino acids: CASSFDRGRGNTEAFF.

This rearrangement joins TRBV5-4 to TRBJ1-2, with D possibly TRBD1 on 6 matching bases. The CDR3 extends over 15 amino acids. The germline CDR1 and CDR2 sequences are SGHNT and YYREEE (reference sequence). With 0 bases removed from V and 6 bases from J, the gap between germline ends came to 15 bases. As DNA, the CDR3 is TGTGCCAGCAGCTTGGAATTCGCAGGGGACGATGGCTACACCTTC. This sequence encodes CASSLEFAGDDGYTF.

The rearrangement joins TRBV6-5 to TRBJ1-2, with D tentatively TRBD1 (6 bases). V was trimmed by 5 bases and J by 0 bases, leaving 10 bases between them. The CDR3 sequence is 14 residues long. The germline gives CDR1 MNHEY, CDR2 SVGAGI. This chain's CDR3 is CASSPAGANYGYTF. In DNA form, the CDR3 reads TGTGCCAGCAGTCCGGCAGGGGCTAACTATGGCTACACCTTC.

The chain employs TRBV7-2 and TRBJ1-5; 11 nucleotides match TRBD1. Germline CDR1 SGHTA, CDR2 FQGNSA. CDR3 size: 14 residues. Trimming at V came to 5 bases and at J to 5 bases, leaving 2 bases not matched to a gene. The CDR3 reads CASSTGQGDQPQHF. CDR3 nucleotides: TGTGCCAGCAGCACGGGACAGGGGGATCAGCCCCAGCATTTT.

The V and J genes are TRBV7-2 and TRBJ1-5; D is uncertain. Germline values: CDR1 SGHTA, CDR2 FQGNSA. The length of the CDR3 is 13 residues. Trimming pared 0 bases from V and 5 bases from J, leaving 5 bases between. The CDR3 region is CASSLAIDQPQHF. CDR3 DNA: TGTGCCAGCAGCTTAGCGATAGATCAGCCCCAGCATTTT.

The chain is built from TRBV6-5 and TRBJ2-3, with a possible D match to TRBD2 (5 bases). The V gene's germline CDR1 is MNHEY and CDR2 SVGAGI. CDR3 size: 15 residues. V shed 4 bases and J shed 1 base, with 12 bases lying between them. The CDR3 spells CASSFAGPGTDTQYF. The CDR3 nucleotides are TGTGCCAGCAGTTTCGCGGGTCCGGGCACAGATACGCAGTATTTT.

This clone was detected only once. The chain couples TRBV13 to TRBJ2-5; 8 positions match TRBD1. The CDR3 totals 15 residues. V shed 2 bases and J 4 bases; nucleotides not matched to a gene: 6. CDR1 PRHDT and CDR2 FYEKMQ come from the germline V gene (reference sequence). The CDR3 reads CASSLSQGARETQYF. The DNA of the CDR3 is TGTGCCAGCAGCTTATCGCAGGGGGCCCGAGAGACCCAGTACTTC.

This chain links TRBV9 with TRBJ2-1, with 14 nucleotides matching TRBD2. The CDR3 has 14 residues. V lost 5 bases to trimming and J lost 12 bases; unmatched junction nucleotides: 7. CDR1 is SGDLS, CDR2 YYNGEE, per germline. The CDR3 region has the DNA TGTGCCAGCAGAGGAGGGACTAGCGGGGGAGCGCAGTTCTTC. As protein: CASRGGTSGGAQFF.

This clone turned up a few times. The chain has TRBV4-3 and TRBJ2-4; 12 nucleotides match TRBD2. J gave up 0 bases and V 4 bases, and 4 bases lay outside the gene matches. CDR3 length equals 17 residues. Germline V CDR1 and CDR2: LGHNA, YSLEER. CDR3 in DNA: TGCGCCAGCAGCCCGACGACTAGCGGGAGAGCCAAAAACATTCAGTACTTC. Translating it yields CASSPTTSGRAKNIQYF.

The sample holds one count of this clone. V gene TRBV6-6 combines with J gene TRBJ2-2, with D possibly being TRBD1 (5 bases). Germline CDR1 is MNHNY and CDR2 is SVGAGI (reference sequence). Trimming took off 7 bases at V and 7 bases at J, with 19 bases between the two ends. This CDR3 contains 15 residues. CDR3 in amino acids: CASNLGQGAYGELFF. CDR3 nucleotide sequence: TGTGCCAGCAATCTTGGGCAAGGGGCGTACGGGGAGCTGTTTTTT.

The chain recombines TRBV29-1 with TRBJ2-5, with a weak D call TRBD2 (6 bases). Looked up from germline, CDR1 is SQVTM and CDR2 is ANQGSEA. This CDR3 comprises 15 residues. V lost 6 bases to trimming and J lost 4 bases, with 21 bases between them. This CDR3 reads CSVKTGLPLGETQYF. The CDR3 DNA sequence: TGCAGCGTGAAAACGGGACTCCCCCTCGGAGAGACCCAGTACTTC.